This T cell receptor beta chain appears in the sequencing data of a study of cytomegalovirus exposure and HLA in healthy donors (dated by TCRdb to about 2017). A note on the overall study: An earlier analysis of approximately 590 of the donors reported 250 to 300 Gb of sequence data and 117 million unique TCR beta sequences from roughly 200 million T cells. An early release covering 500 to 750 HLA-typed donors comprised roughly 300 gigabases of sequencing data and around 85 million unique TCR sequences. Of the roughly 430 genotyped donors, 65% to 90% fell in the genetic ancestry cluster associated with self-reported Caucasian donors. The study aimed to test whether cataloging public T cell receptors could reveal signatures of past pathogen exposure. The study used immunosequencing to profile the T cell repertoires of approximately 640 subjects and linked those repertoires to cytomegalovirus serostatus. Along with the roughly 710-subject first cohort, a separate validation cohort of over a hundred different subjects was used. High-throughput TCR immunosequencing, statistical association of individual TCRs with disease status, and machine learning were combined to predict cytomegalovirus infection status. In a later analysis, previously published TCR beta repertoires from 600 to 850 donors were re-analyzed and high-resolution HLA genotyping was added so that TCR occurrence patterns could be studied. Rather than using new phenotypic data, the later analysis identified candidate immune exposures from TCR beta sequences and from how often those sequences occurred across donors. An earlier analysis of about 600 of the donors used high-throughput TCR beta sequencing to judge whether each TCR beta V gene segment behaved as functional or pseudogenic. Donor age, sex, ethnicity and CMV serostatus were compiled alongside the repertoire data. In a later genetic analysis, genome-wide SNP genotypes for about three fifths of the 666 donors were used, and that subset was treated as a discovery cohort. Every discovery cohort repertoire had been produced on one sequencing platform. HLA typing included class I and class II loci at four-digit resolution. The number of typed donors differed by locus: about 629-630 for A, B, C, DRB1 and DQB1; approximately 540 for DQA1; approximately 600 for DPA1; and roughly 490 for DPB1. Roughly five DR-DQ haplotypes were handled as single units for association and clustering because linkage in the cohort was strong. Among around 400 genotyped donors of the cohort, an average of around 220,000 unique TCR beta nucleotide sequences was sequenced per donor, of which approximately 19% were non-productive.

Notes on this clone: Its antigen is still unknown. Base qualities are missing; no much larger clone stands one base away.

Including the terminal cysteine and phenylalanine, the CDR3 comprises 13 residues. Here the CDR3 DNA is all that survives: 39 bases in frame from base 1. Between the V and J ends, shortened by 6 bases and 1 base respectively, the junction contains 9 bases. CDR1 and CDR2, looked up from the germline V gene, are ENHRY and SYGVKD. Overall results and qualifications from the work: In vitro tests confirmed that a few of the cytomegalovirus-associated TCR beta chains recognize cytomegalovirus antigens. In an earlier analysis of around 600 of the donors, most TCR beta V segments were observed in productive rearrangements about 87% or about 30% of the time, broadly matching IMGT annotations. Because HLA typing was missing for some donors at each locus, association tests included only the typed subset. A later analysis reported that several top co-occurrence clusters appeared linked to parvovirus B19, influenza, CMV and Epstein-Barr virus. Some IMGT-functional V segments, including TRBV6-2 and TRBV6-3, could not be told apart with the 87-base-pair reads, so those segments were excluded. Sequencing depth was assumed to be roughly uniform across donors in the presence/absence analyses, though that assumption may not hold. In a later genetic analysis, a missense DCLRE1C variant was associated with V-gene and J-gene trimming of TCR beta chains, and the association was replicated in an independent cohort. Seventeen rarely observed V segments, including chromosome 9 orphons, were excluded from the earlier analysis of several hundred of the donors because counts were too low. In a later analysis, HLA-associated TCR beta chains showed more clonal expansion and lower generation probabilities than non-associated chains that were equally common. In a later analysis, TCR association rates were found to vary across HLA loci, with the most associated TCRs seen for DRB1 alleles and the fewest for HLA-C alleles. Only TCR beta chains were sequenced in this cohort, and the absence of alpha or paired-chain data limited detectable features. The study listed approximately 150 TCR beta chains as associated with cytomegalovirus. The classifier was reported to diagnose cytomegalovirus status with high specificity and sensitivity in both the original and validation cohorts. A later analysis found that most CMV-associated TCR beta chains appeared HLA-restricted, with HLA associations seemingly driven largely by CMV exposure. Assigning TCR associations to individual alleles was difficult when HLA alleles, especially DR and DQ, strongly co-occurred. Across donors, most TCR sequences were observed very rarely, whereas some public TCRs were present in many individuals. CMV serostatus was the only immune exposure information available for the cohort. In a later analysis, around 15,000 TCR beta sequences were associated with specific HLA alleles at a false discovery rate of 0.05. A further reported finding was that TCR beta sequences accurately predicted the HLA-A and HLA-B alleles for most subjects in the first cohort. Correlated functional status among segregating V segments might be attributable to linkage disequilibrium, but an unknown experimental factor could not be ruled out. According to the authors, the approach could potentially be generalized to other disease states and immunological phenotypes. A cluster of highly shared sequence variants was judged likely to represent a technical artifact of the sequencing pipeline. In a later genetic analysis, fewer N-insertions in productive TCRs were reported among donors in an Asian-associated ancestry cluster than the roughly 700-donor mean.

The library was prepared using the immunoSEQ multiplex PCR assay. A mixture of 60 forward primers for TCR Vbeta segments and 13 reverse primers for TCR Jbeta segments was used in the multiplex PCR. The CDR3 region of rearranged TCR beta genes was amplified from genomic DNA by a multiplex PCR assay. On the Illumina HiSeq System, the amplified TCR beta libraries were sequenced as 87-base-pair reads. The study's own analysis went as follows. Across the 500 to 750 repertoires, a later analysis counted approximately 75 million unique TCR beta chains, approximately 12 million of which were shared by at least two donors. To remove PCR and sequencing errors, raw reads were error-corrected and collapsed into unique sequences using a nearest-neighbor algorithm that merged closely related sequences. CDR3 sequences were aligned to IMGT reference sequences to assign V, D and J gene segments. For a sequence to be retained, a match of at least six nucleotides was required to both a V gene segment and a J gene segment. Rearrangements were called productive when the CDR3 lacked stop codons and stayed in frame with V and J; all others were non-productive. CDR3 was defined by IMGT convention, running from the second conserved V-encoded cysteine to the conserved J-encoded phenylalanine. The earlier analysis of 587 of the donors excluded any sequence lacking an unambiguous match to a single V gene segment. An earlier analysis of some 500 of the donors classified V segments as functional when productive rearrangements were above 56.7% and as segregating when the standard deviation between donors was above 5%. A statistical classification framework was developed to diagnose cytomegalovirus status using the catalog of TCR beta chain sequences. A later analysis assigned V and J genes by comparing TCR nucleotide sequences with IMGT/GENE-DB human TR gene sequences. Using the TCRdist pipeline, a later analysis assigned CDR3 sequences along with most-parsimonious VDJ recombination scenarios. A later analysis defined each TCR beta chain by its CDR3 amino acid sequence plus V-gene family, and excluded reads lacking a unique V-gene family. A later analysis removed roughly 590 highly shared, low-generation-probability nucleotide sequences to deal with suspected cross-contamination and a sequencing artifact. A later analysis calculated a clonal expansion index for each public chain from normalized within-repertoire ranks of inferred template counts. A later analysis computed generation probabilities with a VDJ recombination model fitted to out-of-frame rearrangements, and checked the results against IGoR. A later analysis scored TCR-TCR, TCR-HLA and TCR-CMV co-occurrence with hypergeometric tests, applying a repertoire-size bias correction to TCR pairs. A later analysis estimated false discovery rates by permuting HLA or CMV assignments 20 times. A later analysis grouped co-occurring TCRs with DBSCAN, adding TCRdist sequence similarity when clustering within HLA-allele-positive subsets. For co-occurrence clustering, repertoires with fewer than 30,000 or more than 120,000 public chains were excluded, along with 5 or 6 repertoires with anomalous nucleotide sharing. This is the immuneACCESS table as TCRdb keeps it, with only in-frame sequences that have V and J called. A part of the clones is gone; compared with another copy, unresolved V genes explain less than half, and the rest is unexplained. D and trimming were read from the DNA, whereas the V and J calls and clone size are those reported in that table. A total of under 150,000 clones appear in this sample, about 84% of them only once. Together, the top ten hold 6.2% of the sample.

The cohort was made up of approximately 700 healthy bone marrow donors. At the time of sampling, all cohort members were nominally healthy, though unrecorded immune exposures were likely present. The donor tested CMV seropositive, placing the donor among the 310 or so seropositive members of the cohort. A peripheral blood sample was provided by each donor, and peripheral blood mononuclear cells were used for TCR beta sequencing. Genomic DNA extraction from the blood cell samples was performed with the Qiagen DNeasy Blood Extraction Kit. The chain was built from TRBV10-3 and TRBJ1-1; the D gene cannot be resolved reliably. The source of this sequence is a woman in her thirties or forties in good health and CMV-seropositive. The specimen was PBMCs. The DNA is TGTGCCATCAGGGGTGCGGGGAACACTGAAGCTTTCTTT. It codes for CAIRGAGNTEAFF.